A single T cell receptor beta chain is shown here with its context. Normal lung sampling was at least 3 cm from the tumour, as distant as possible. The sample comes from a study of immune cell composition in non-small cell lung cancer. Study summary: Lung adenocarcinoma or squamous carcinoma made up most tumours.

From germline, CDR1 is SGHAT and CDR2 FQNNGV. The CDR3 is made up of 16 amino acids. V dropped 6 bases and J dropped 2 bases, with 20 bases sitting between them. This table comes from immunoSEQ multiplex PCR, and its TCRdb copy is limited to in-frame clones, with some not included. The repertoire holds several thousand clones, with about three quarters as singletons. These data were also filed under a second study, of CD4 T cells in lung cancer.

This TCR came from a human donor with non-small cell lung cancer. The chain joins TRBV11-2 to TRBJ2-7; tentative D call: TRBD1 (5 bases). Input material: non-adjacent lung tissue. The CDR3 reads CASRDLAGKPTYEQYF. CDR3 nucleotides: TGTGCCAGCAGAGATCTGGCAGGGAAACCCACCTACGAGCAGTACTTC.